Listed below are T cell receptor beta chains from one sample, sequenced in a study of Graves' ophthalmopathy and Graves' hyperthyroidism. TCRdb ran MiXCR on the multiplex PCR reads and lists one entry per CDR3 protein. This table has 650,000 to 800,000 distinct CDR3 sequences, 35% to 50% appearing once. The sequenced sample was peripheral blood. These receptors originate from an adult man with Graves' ophthalmopathy. Each CDR3 is given with its conserved first and last residue. A D gene is named only where the DNA matches it firmly. Size tells how often a clone was seen (once, few, many) or the class of an expanded clone, and some rows leave it out.

CDR3nt	CDR3aa	v_gene	d_gene	j_gene	len	abundance
TGTGCCAGCAGTCGGGACGGGCCAGGGGAGACCCAGTACTTC	CASSRDGPGETQYF	TRBV2	NA	TRBJ2-5	14	few
TGTGCCACCAGTCCCGCAGGGGACACCGGGGAGCTGTTTTTT	CATSPAGDTGELFF	TRBV24-1	NA	TRBJ2-2	14	many
TGTGCCAGCAGCTTAGAAGGTTCGGGCTCTGGAAACACCATATATTTT	CASSLEGSGSGNTIYF	TRBV7-8	NA	TRBJ1-3	16	NA
TGTGCCAGCAGTACCCCACAGGCTCGGGGCTACACCTTC	CASSTPQARGYTF	TRBV6-6	NA	TRBJ1-2	13	many
TGTGCCATCAGTTCATTGGGCGGGAGCACTGGAAACACCATATATTTT	CAISSLGGSTGNTIYF	TRBV10-3	NA	TRBJ1-3	16	NA
TGTGCCAGCAGCCAAGAAGGACAGCATAGCAATCAGCCCCAGCATTTT	CASSQEGQHSNQPQHF	TRBV14	NA	TRBJ1-5	16	many
TGTGCCAGCAGCAGGGGGGCGGGCGGGGAGCTGTTTTTT	CASSRGAGGELFF	TRBV9	NA	TRBJ2-2	13	few
TGTGCCAGCAGCCACCCGACGACAGGCCCCTCCTACGAGCAGTACTTC	CASSHPTTGPSYEQYF	TRBV11-2	NA	TRBJ2-7	16	few
TGTGCCAGCAGCAAGGGACTCTATGGCTACACCTTC	CASSKGLYGYTF	TRBV11-2	NA	TRBJ1-2	12	few
TGTGCCAGCAGTATAGACACCCAGGCCCAGTACTTC	CASSIDTQAQYF	TRBV12-3/TRBV12-4	NA	TRBJ2-5	12	many
TGTGCCAGCAGCACCATTGGGGATTTTGGAAACACCATATATTTT	CASSTIGDFGNTIYF	TRBV12-3/TRBV12-4	NA	TRBJ1-3	15	many
TGTGCCAGTAGTAAGGACAGGGTAGGCAATGAGCAGTTCTTC	CASSKDRVGNEQFF	TRBV19	TRBD1	TRBJ2-1	14	NA
TGTGCCAGCAGCCCTAGCGGGAGTGGTTACGAGCAGTACTTC	CASSPSGSGYEQYF	TRBV7-8	TRBD2	TRBJ2-7	14	NA
TGCAGTGCCCATCCAGCGGGAGTCTACGAGCAGTACTTC	CSAHPAGVYEQYF	TRBV20-1	TRBD2	TRBJ2-7	13	many
TGTGCCAGCAGTTCCCGACCTCGGGCTAACTATGGCTACACCTTC	CASSSRPRANYGYTF	TRBV6-5	NA	TRBJ1-2	15	many
TGCGCCAGCAGCCCCCGATGGGACAGTCCTATCACCGGGGAGCTGTTTTTT	CASSPRWDSPITGELFF	TRBV5-1	TRBD1	TRBJ2-2	17	NA
TGTGCCAGTAGTATCGGGACAACTAATGAAGCTTTCTTT	CASSIGTTNEAFF	TRBV19	NA	TRBJ1-1	13	few
TGTGCCAGCAGCCAAGATATCGCCTATTCCTACGAGCAGTACTTC	CASSQDIAYSYEQYF	TRBV4-2	NA	TRBJ2-7	15	few
TGTGCCAGCAGCTTGGAGTTGGGGGCAACCCAGCCCCAGCATTTT	CASSLELGATQPQHF	TRBV5-5	NA	TRBJ1-5	15	many
TGTGCCAGCGCTAGGTCCCGGGACAGTGACGAGCAGTACTTC	CASARSRDSDEQYF	TRBV6-5	TRBD1	TRBJ2-7	14	NA
TGTGCCACCAGTGGGGGACAGGCCTCATCCTACACCTTC	CATSGGQASSYTF	TRBV24-1	TRBD1	TRBJ1-2	13	NA
TGTGCCACTGCCGGGGAAAAACTGTTTTTT	CATAGEKLFF	TRBV10-3	NA	TRBJ1-4	10	few
TGTGCCAGTGCTAGAAACAGACTCAATCAGCCCCAGCATTTT	CASARNRLNQPQHF	TRBV19	NA	TRBJ1-5	14	NA
TGTGCCAGCAGCCAAGAGACCTTCAGTGATGGCTACACCTTC	CASSQETFSDGYTF	TRBV3-1	NA	TRBJ1-2	14	NA
TGCGCCAGCTGGACAGGATTAGATGAAGCTTTCTTT	CASWTGLDEAFF	TRBV10-2	TRBD1	TRBJ1-1	12	many
TGTGCCAGCAGTTTTAAGGGAACTGAAGCTTTCTTT	CASSFKGTEAFF	TRBV12-3/TRBV12-4	NA	TRBJ1-1	12	NA
TGTGCCAGCACCGCCCTAGTTTTCGGGGAGCAGTACTTC	CASTALVFGEQYF	TRBV7-9	NA	TRBJ2-7	13	few
TGTGCCAGCAGCTTGTGGATGGGTGCTGAAGCTTTCTTT	CASSLWMGAEAFF	TRBV5-4	NA	TRBJ1-1	13	few
TGCAGCGCTGCCGATGGCGAAGAGACCCAGTACTTC	CSAADGEETQYF	TRBV29-1	NA	TRBJ2-5	12	once
TGTGCCAGCAGCGGAGGACAGGGGGGGGGCGAGCAGTACTTC	CASSGGQGGGEQYF	TRBV9	TRBD1	TRBJ2-7	14	NA
TGCAGTGCTTCCGAAAGGGGCTCTGGAAACACCATATATTTT	CSASERGSGNTIYF	TRBV20-1	NA	TRBJ1-3	14	many
TGCGCCAGCAGCTTGGTCCAGGCCTTCAATGAGCAGTACTTC	CASSLVQAFNEQYF	TRBV9	NA	TRBJ2-7	14	NA
TGTGCTAGCTCCGGTCCAAGCGCCGGTGGAGAGACCCAGTACTTC	CASSGPSAGGETQYF	TRBV2	NA	TRBJ2-5	15	NA
TGTGCCATCAGTGCTGAGGGTATTTATGGCTACACCTTC	CAISAEGIYGYTF	TRBV10-3	NA	TRBJ1-2	13	many
TGTGCCAGCAGGGGGGACAGGAGGTACGAGCAGTACTTC	CASRGDRRYEQYF	TRBV10-3	TRBD1	TRBJ2-7	13	NA
TGTGCCAGCATACCCTCGGCTCTGGATCTAAACTATGGCTACACCTTC	CASIPSALDLNYGYTF	TRBV10-3	NA	TRBJ1-2	16	NA
TGTGCCAGCAGCACTTCCGGACTAGCGGACCCATACGAGCAGTACTTC	CASSTSGLADPYEQYF	TRBV9	TRBD2	TRBJ2-7	16	many
TGTGCCAGCAGCTTGAAACAGGGTCTCCGGGAGCAGTACTTC	CASSLKQGLREQYF	TRBV7-9	NA	TRBJ2-7	14	NA
TGTGCTAGTGGTTTGGTACTTCGTAGCGGGGGTAACCAAGAGACCCAGTACTTC	CASGLVLRSGGNQETQYF	TRBV12-5	TRBD2	TRBJ2-5	18	NA
TGCAGCGTTGAAGGAAGCGGGACCGAAAAACTGTTTTTT	CSVEGSGTEKLFF	TRBV29-1	NA	TRBJ1-4	13	NA
TGTGCCAGCAGCTTAGTTGAGGGGAATCAGCCCCAGCAGTACTTC	CASSLVEGNQPQQYF	TRBV7-2	NA	TRBJ2-7	15	NA
TGCGCCAGCAGCTTTCAGGGGATTATGAACACTGAAGCTTTCTTT	CASSFQGIMNTEAFF	TRBV5-1	NA	TRBJ1-1	15	NA
TGTGCCAGCAGACGCGATCAGGGTCAGCCCCAGCATTTT	CASRRDQGQPQHF	TRBV7-9	NA	TRBJ1-5	13	NA
TGTGCCAGCAGCTTAAACGGGGTCACAGATACGCAGTATTTT	CASSLNGVTDTQYF	TRBV7-3	NA	TRBJ2-3	14	NA
TGTGCCAGCAGCCCCACCCCGGGGTTCGAGCAGTACTTC	CASSPTPGFEQYF	TRBV4-2	NA	TRBJ2-7	13	NA
TGTGCCACCAGCGCCGACACCGGAGATACGCAGTATTTT	CATSADTGDTQYF	TRBV15	NA	TRBJ2-3	13	NA
TGTGCCAGCACCTTGGACAGGGGAGGTGGAAACACCATATATTTT	CASTLDRGGGNTIYF	TRBV13	TRBD1	TRBJ1-3	15	NA
TGTGCCAGCAGCTCCCAACTAGCGGGAGGAGGTGGCGGGGAGCTGTTTTTT	CASSSQLAGGGGGELFF	TRBV7-3	TRBD2	TRBJ2-2	17	many
TGTGCCACCCATGGGACATCGAGGACTGAAGCTTTCTTT	CATHGTSRTEAFF	TRBV2	NA	TRBJ1-1	13	NA
TGTGCCAGTGGTCCACTCACCAGACAGGTGAAGGACTATGGCTACACCTTC	CASGPLTRQVKDYGYTF	TRBV19	NA	TRBJ1-2	17	once
TGTGCCAGCAGCTTGCCACAATTCGACGAGCAGTACTTC	CASSLPQFDEQYF	TRBV5-8	NA	TRBJ2-7	13	few
TGCAGCGTGCCTCAGATGGGGACCTACAATGAGCAGTTCTTC	CSVPQMGTYNEQFF	TRBV29-1	NA	TRBJ2-1	14	few
TGTGCCAGCAGTTTAAGCGGACAACTCATCAAGGGCTACACCTTC	CASSLSGQLIKGYTF	TRBV12-3/TRBV12-4	NA	TRBJ1-2	15	few
TGCGCCAGCAGCACGTCAGGGACGAGTGGCTACACCTTC	CASSTSGTSGYTF	TRBV5-1	NA	TRBJ1-2	13	many
TGCGCCAGCAGCCAGCAACCGGGACAGGGGTTCAGCGAGCAGTACTTC	CASSQQPGQGFSEQYF	TRBV10-2	TRBD1	TRBJ2-7	16	NA
TGTGCCACCAGTGATTTCACTGGGAACAATGAGCAGTTCTTC	CATSDFTGNNEQFF	TRBV24-1	NA	TRBJ2-1	14	NA
TGTGCCAGCAGTCCGGGGCACTCTGGGGCCAACGTCCTGACTTTC	CASSPGHSGANVLTF	TRBV2	NA	TRBJ2-6	15	NA
TGCGCCAGCAGCCAATGGGGTAGTAATTCACCCCTCCACTTT	CASSQWGSNSPLHF	TRBV4-3	NA	TRBJ1-6	14	NA
TGCAGTGCTAGAGATCTCGGCCAGCAAGAGACCCAGTACTTC	CSARDLGQQETQYF	TRBV20-1	NA	TRBJ2-5	14	many